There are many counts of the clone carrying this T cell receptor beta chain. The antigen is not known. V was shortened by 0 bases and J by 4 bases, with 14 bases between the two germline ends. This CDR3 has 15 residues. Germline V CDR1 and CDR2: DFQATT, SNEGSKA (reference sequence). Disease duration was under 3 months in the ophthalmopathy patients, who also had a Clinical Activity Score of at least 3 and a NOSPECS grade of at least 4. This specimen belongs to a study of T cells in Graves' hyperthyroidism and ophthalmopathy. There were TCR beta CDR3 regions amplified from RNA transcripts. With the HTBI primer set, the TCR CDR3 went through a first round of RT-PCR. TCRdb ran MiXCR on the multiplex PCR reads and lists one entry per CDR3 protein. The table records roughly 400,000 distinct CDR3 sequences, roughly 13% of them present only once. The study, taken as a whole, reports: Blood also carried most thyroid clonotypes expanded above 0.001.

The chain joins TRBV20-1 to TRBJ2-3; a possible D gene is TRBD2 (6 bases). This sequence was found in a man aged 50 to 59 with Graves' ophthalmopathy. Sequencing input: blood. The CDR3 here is CSARDRRDLSDTQYF. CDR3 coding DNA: TGCAGTGCTAGAGATCGGCGGGATCTGTCAGATACGCAGTATTTT.